This entry lists 18 T cell receptor beta chains sequenced from one sample in a study of regulatory T cells in long-lasting Graves disease. Construction of TCR beta libraries relied on iRepertoire HTBI primers and on Arm-PCR targeting CDR3 regions. TCRdb ran MiXCR on the multiplex PCR reads and lists one entry per CDR3 protein. The sample has about 430,000 distinct CDR3 sequences; approximately 16% are singletons. Described time point: newly diagnosed GD, antithyroid drugs for less than 3 months. Following extraction of RNA from PBMCs, that RNA was used to make the TCR library. These same records also appear under a second study, on T cells in Graves' hyperthyroidism and ophthalmopathy.

The sequenced sample was peripheral blood mononuclear cells (PBMCs), obtained at new diagnosis, from a patient treated with antithyroid drugs. Receptors were obtained from a woman between 40 and 50 years old with Graves disease.

This clonotype was found many times. V is TRBV10-2 and J is TRBJ2-1; 8 bases fit TRBD2. The CDR3 has 12 amino acids. Germline CDR1 is WSHSY and CDR2 is SAAADI. V dropped 4 bases and J dropped 14; count of bases not matched to a gene: 7. CDR3 residues: CASSGQAGDEFF. The CDR3 coding sequence is TGCGCCAGCAGTGGCCAAGCGGGAGATGAGTTCTTC.

In its sample, this clonotype was seen a few times. V gene TRBV18 combines with J gene TRBJ2-7; 11 bases agree with TRBD2. This CDR3 comprises 15 residues. The ends lost 3 bases at V and 3 bases at J; junction bases unmatched: 4. Looked up from germline, CDR1 is KGHSH and CDR2 is LQKENI. This chain's CDR3 is CASSPTSGDGYEQYF. CDR3 nucleotide sequence: TGTGCCAGCTCACCGACTAGCGGGGATGGCTACGAGCAGTACTTC.

This clonotype occurred many times. The chain recombines TRBV20-1 with TRBJ1-1; D not certain. The CDR3 length is 13 residues. The germline V gene has CDR1 DFQATT and CDR2 SNEGSKA (reference sequence). V was clipped by 5 bases and J by 0 bases, with 10 bases between them. Here the CDR3 DNA reads TGCAGTGCTCCTCCTACAGTGAACACTGAAGCTTTCTTT. It translates to CSAPPTVNTEAFF.

The table lists this clonotype with many counts. The V gene is TRBV12-3 or TRBV12-4, the J gene TRBJ1-2; TRBD1 agrees at 7 bases. This CDR3 has 13 amino acids. With V trimmed by 1 base and J by 6 bases, 2 bases remained unmatched. This CDR3 is CASSLETGNGYTF. The CDR3 coding sequence is TGTGCCAGCAGTTTAGAGACAGGGAATGGCTACACCTTC.

This clonotype was seen a few times. The chain combines TRBV15 with TRBJ2-7, with D possibly TRBD1 on 5 matching bases. Germline values: CDR1 LNHNV, CDR2 YYDKDF (reference sequence). CDR3 length: 11 amino acids. Trimming took 7 bases from V and 6 from J, leaving 10 bases between them. The DNA of the CDR3 is TGTGCCACCAAGACAGACGGCGAGCAGTACTTC. Translating it yields CATKTDGEQYF.

This clonotype showed up many times. The CDR3 nucleotides are TGTGCCAGCAGCCAAGGGAGCCAACGCCCGGGATATACGCAGTATTTT. Encoded protein: CASSQGSQRPGYTQYF. The chain links TRBV3-1 to TRBJ2-3; TRBD2 might be the D (5 bases). Germline V gives CDR1 LGHDT, CDR2 YNNKEL (reference sequence). CDR3 length equals 16 residues. With 1 base removed from V and 7 bases from J, the gap between germline ends came to 18 bases.

In this sample, this clonotype turned up many times. The chain uses TRBV6-1 and TRBJ2-7; D uncertain. This CDR3 is built from 13 residues. The V end lost 4 bases, the J end lost 2 bases, and 9 bases lay between the germline ends. Germline CDR1 and CDR2: MNHNS and SASEGT. The CDR3 reads CASSGTSTYEQYF. CDR3 in DNA: TGTGCCAGCAGTGGGACCAGTACCTACGAGCAGTACTTC.

This clonotype came up many times. The rearrangement links TRBV7-9 to TRBJ2-5; D call uncertain. V gave up 5 bases and J gave up 5 bases, with 15 bases separating them. Germline V CDR1 and CDR2: SEHNR, FQNEAQ (reference sequence). This CDR3 region has 14 residues. The CDR3, as DNA: TGTGCCAGCAGCCAGCTGGACGGTCTGGAGACCCAGTACTTC. This gives the protein CASSQLDGLETQYF.

This rearrangement joins TRBV6-2 or TRBV6-3 to TRBJ2-1, with 7 bases aligning to TRBD1. CDR1 and CDR2 from the germline V gene are MNHEY and SVGEGT. This CDR3 is built from 15 residues. V dropped 6 bases and J dropped 0; count of bases not matched to a gene: 5. The CDR3 loop reads CASRDRLLSYNEQFF. The CDR3 region has the DNA TGTGCCAGCAGGGACAGGCTCCTCTCCTACAATGAGCAGTTCTTC.

This clonotype was counted at least ten times. The junction and the germline gene differ at one end; a read error may be behind it. The chain recombines TRBV7-2 with TRBJ2-7; the match to TRBD2 covers 9 bases. The CDR3 is 13 amino acids. The germline V gene has CDR1 SGHTA and CDR2 FQGNSA. The CDR3 DNA is TGTGCCAGCAGCCTAGCGGGACTCACTGGGCAGTACTTC. Protein sequence: CASSLAGLTGQYF.

This clonotype was observed many times. The V and J genes are TRBV10-2 and TRBJ2-1; 10 bases line up with TRBD2. Trimming took 7 bases from V and 5 from J; bases not matched to a gene: 11. This CDR3 is built from 16 residues. The germline CDR1 and CDR2 sequences are WSHSY and SAAADI. CDR3 DNA: TGCGCCAGCATAGGCCAGCGGGAGGGCCATGACAATGAGCAGTTCTTC. Translation gives CASIGQREGHDNEQFF.

In its sample, this clonotype was seen many times. V and J are TRBV27 and TRBJ2-2, with TRBD2 identical over 12 bases. The length of the CDR3 is 17 residues. V dropped 0 bases and J dropped 7; count of bases not matched to a gene: 6. Looked up from germline, CDR1 is MNHEY and CDR2 is SMNVEV (reference sequence). The CDR3 sequence is CASSLSVTSGRSGELFF. CDR3 bases: TGTGCCAGCAGTTTATCTGTGACTAGCGGGAGAAGCGGGGAGCTGTTTTTT.

The V call is TRBV28, the J call TRBJ1-2; 7 bases match TRBD1. Germline CDR1 reads MDHEN; CDR2 reads SYDVKM. The CDR3 loop spans 13 amino acids. The junction had 4 bases not matched to a gene; V was cut back by 6 bases and J by 3 bases. The CDR3 nucleotides read TGTGCCAGCAGGGTGGGACAGCACTATGGCTACACCTTC. Translation: CASRVGQHYGYTF.

Details on this clonotype: This may arise from a read error, as a much more abundant clone is one base away. The V gene is TRBV12-3 or TRBV12-4, the J gene TRBJ2-5; possibly TRBD1 for D (6 bases). The CDR3 is made up of 14 amino acids. The germline V and J ends were trimmed by 5 bases and 1 base, with 11 bases remaining between them. The DNA for the CDR3 is TGTGCCAGCAGTAACGCAGGGGTCCAAGAGACCCAGTACTTC. Protein product: CASSNAGVQETQYF.

This clonotype was recorded a few times. The chain has TRBV20-1 and TRBJ2-3, with 16 bases lining up with TRBD2. J lost 6 bases, V lost 5 bases, and 2 bases had no gene match. CDR1 and CDR2 (germline): DFQATT, SNEGSKA (reference sequence). The CDR3 is made up of 14 amino acids. This CDR3 reads CSAGTSGRADTQYF. CDR3 DNA: TGCAGTGCTGGGACTAGCGGGAGGGCCGATACGCAGTATTTT.

This clonotype was counted at least ten times. The rearrangement uses TRBV28 and TRBJ1-1; maybe TRBD1 (6 bases). V was clipped by 1 base and J by 4 bases, with 10 bases between them. The germline V gene encodes CDR1 MDHEN and CDR2 SYDVKM. This CDR3 is built from 14 residues. For the CDR3, the DNA is TGTGCCAGCAGTTTATCAGGGGTTCGCACTGAAGCTTTCTTT. Amino acid sequence: CASSLSGVRTEAFF.

This clonotype was detected many times. The rearrangement links TRBV20-1 to TRBJ2-3, with 9 nucleotides matching TRBD2. V dropped 1 base and J dropped 4; count of bases not matched to a gene: 9. The germline gives CDR1 DFQATT, CDR2 SNEGSKA (reference sequence). The CDR3 contains 16 residues. The CDR3 here is CSARGLTREGADTQYF. CDR3 nucleotide sequence: TGCAGTGCTAGAGGTTTAACGCGGGAGGGCGCAGATACGCAGTATTTT.

This clonotype was counted many times. This chain links TRBV27 with TRBJ2-2; a weak D match, TRBD1 (6 bases). This CDR3 comprises 16 residues. V was cut by 4 bases and J by 3 bases, with 15 bases left in between. Germline lookup yields CDR1 MNHEY and CDR2 SMNVEV (reference sequence). The CDR3, as DNA: TGTGCCAGCAGTTGGGATACAGGGACGGACACCGGGGAGCTGTTTTTT. This sequence encodes CASSWDTGTDTGELFF.